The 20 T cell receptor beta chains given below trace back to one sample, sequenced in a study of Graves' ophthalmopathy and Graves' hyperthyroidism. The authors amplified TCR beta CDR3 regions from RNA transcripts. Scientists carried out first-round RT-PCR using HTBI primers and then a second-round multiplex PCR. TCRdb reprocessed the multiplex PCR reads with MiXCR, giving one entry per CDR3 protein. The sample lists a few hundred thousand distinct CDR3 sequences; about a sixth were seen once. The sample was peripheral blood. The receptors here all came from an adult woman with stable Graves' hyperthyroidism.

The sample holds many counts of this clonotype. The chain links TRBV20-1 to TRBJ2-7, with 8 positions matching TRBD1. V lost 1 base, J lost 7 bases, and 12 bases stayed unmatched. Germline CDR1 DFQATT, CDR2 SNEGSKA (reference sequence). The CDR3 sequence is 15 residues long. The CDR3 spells CSARGALGQVGEQYF. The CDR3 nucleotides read TGCAGTGCTAGAGGCGCTCTGGGACAGGTGGGGGAGCAGTACTTC.

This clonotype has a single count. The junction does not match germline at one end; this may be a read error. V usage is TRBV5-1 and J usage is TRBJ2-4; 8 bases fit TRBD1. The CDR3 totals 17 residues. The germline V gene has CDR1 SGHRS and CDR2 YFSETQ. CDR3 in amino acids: CASSLEWQGAAKNVQYF. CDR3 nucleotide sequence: TGCGCCAGCAGCTTGGAATGGCAGGGGGCCGCCAAAAACGTTCAGTACTTC.

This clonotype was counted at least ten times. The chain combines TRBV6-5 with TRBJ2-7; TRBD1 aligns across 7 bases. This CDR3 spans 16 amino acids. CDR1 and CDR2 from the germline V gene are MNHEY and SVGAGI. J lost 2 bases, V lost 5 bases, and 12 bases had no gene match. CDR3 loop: CASSTSDRDLTYEQYF. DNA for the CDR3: TGTGCCAGCAGTACCTCCGACAGGGATTTGACCTACGAGCAGTACTTC.

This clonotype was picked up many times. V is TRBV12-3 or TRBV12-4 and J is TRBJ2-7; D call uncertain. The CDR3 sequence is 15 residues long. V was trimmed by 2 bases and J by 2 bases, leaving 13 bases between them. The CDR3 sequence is CASSLSPGTAYEQYF. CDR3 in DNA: TGTGCCAGCAGTTTAAGCCCCGGCACCGCCTACGAGCAGTACTTC.

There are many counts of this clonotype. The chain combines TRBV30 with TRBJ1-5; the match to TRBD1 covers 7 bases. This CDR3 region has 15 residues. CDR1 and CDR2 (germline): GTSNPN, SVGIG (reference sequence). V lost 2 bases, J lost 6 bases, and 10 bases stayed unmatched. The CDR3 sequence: CAWSPADRDTQPQHF. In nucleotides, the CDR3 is TGTGCCTGGAGTCCTGCCGACAGGGACACTCAGCCCCAGCATTTT.

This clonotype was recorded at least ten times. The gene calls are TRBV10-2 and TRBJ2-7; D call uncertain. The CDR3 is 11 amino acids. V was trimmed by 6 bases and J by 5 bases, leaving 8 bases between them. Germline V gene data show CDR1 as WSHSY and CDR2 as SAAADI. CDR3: CASSKVDEQYF. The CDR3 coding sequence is TGCGCCAGCAGCAAAGTGGACGAGCAGTACTTC.

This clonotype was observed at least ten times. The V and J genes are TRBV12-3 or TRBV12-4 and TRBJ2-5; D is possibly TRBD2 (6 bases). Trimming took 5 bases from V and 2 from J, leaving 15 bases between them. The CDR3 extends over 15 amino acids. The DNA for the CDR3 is TGTGCCAGCAGTCATCACCAGGAGGGACAAGAGACCCAGTACTTC. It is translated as CASSHHQEGQETQYF.

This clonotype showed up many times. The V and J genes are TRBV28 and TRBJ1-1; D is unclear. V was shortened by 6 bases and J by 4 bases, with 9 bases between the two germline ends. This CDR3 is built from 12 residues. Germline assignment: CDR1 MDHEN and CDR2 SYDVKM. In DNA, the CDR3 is TGTGCCAGCAGGGAATACAGCACTGAAGCTTTCTTT. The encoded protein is CASREYSTEAFF.

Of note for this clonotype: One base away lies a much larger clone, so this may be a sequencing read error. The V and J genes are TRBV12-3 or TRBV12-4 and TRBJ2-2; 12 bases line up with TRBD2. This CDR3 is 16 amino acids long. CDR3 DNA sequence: TGTGCCAGCAGGCCGGGACTAGCGGGTATTACCGGGGAGCTGTTGTTT. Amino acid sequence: CASRPGLAGITGELLF.

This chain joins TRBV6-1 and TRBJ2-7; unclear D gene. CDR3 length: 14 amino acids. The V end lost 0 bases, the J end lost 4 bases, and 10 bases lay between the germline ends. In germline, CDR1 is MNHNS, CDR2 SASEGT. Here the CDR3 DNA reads TGTGCCAGCAGTGAAGCGGGAAAATATTACGAGCAGTACTTC. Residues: CASSEAGKYYEQYF.

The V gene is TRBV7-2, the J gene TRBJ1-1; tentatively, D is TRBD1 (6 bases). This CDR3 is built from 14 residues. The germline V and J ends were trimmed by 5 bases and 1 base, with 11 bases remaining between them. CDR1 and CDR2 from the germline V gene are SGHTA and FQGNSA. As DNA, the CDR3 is TGTGCCAGCAGCGGCAGGGGCCGGAACACTGAAGCTTTCTTT. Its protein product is CASSGRGRNTEAFF.

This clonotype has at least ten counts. The CDR3 spells CSASQKGYEQYF. CDR3 DNA: TGCAGTGCTAGCCAAAAGGGGTACGAGCAGTACTTC. This chain connects TRBV20-1 to TRBJ2-7; D is possibly TRBD1 (5 bases). The CDR3 is 12 amino acids. Germline-derived CDR1 and CDR2 are DFQATT and SNEGSKA (reference sequence). V was cut by 3 bases and J by 4 bases, with 10 bases left in between.

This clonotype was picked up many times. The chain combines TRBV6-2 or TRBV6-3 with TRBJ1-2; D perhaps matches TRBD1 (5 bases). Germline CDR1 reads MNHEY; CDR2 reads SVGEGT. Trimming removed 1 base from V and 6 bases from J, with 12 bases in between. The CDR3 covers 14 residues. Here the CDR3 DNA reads TGTGCCAGCAGTTACTATGGGGCGCAGGATGGCTACACCTTC. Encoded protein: CASSYYGAQDGYTF.

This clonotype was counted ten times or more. In DNA, the CDR3 is TGCAGTGCTAGAGATTCGAGACAGGGCAATCAGCCCCAGCATTTT. Translating gives CSARDSRQGNQPQHF. The chain links TRBV20-1 to TRBJ1-5, with a weak D call TRBD1 (6 bases). CDR1 DFQATT and CDR2 SNEGSKA come from the germline V gene (reference sequence). This CDR3 is 15 amino acids long. V was cut by 0 bases and J by 2 bases, with 11 bases left in between.

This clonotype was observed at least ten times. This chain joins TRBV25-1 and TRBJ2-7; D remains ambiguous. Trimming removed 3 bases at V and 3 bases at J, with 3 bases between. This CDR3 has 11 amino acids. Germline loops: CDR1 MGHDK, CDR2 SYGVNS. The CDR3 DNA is TGTGCCAGCAGTGATATCTACGAGCAGTACTTC. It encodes CASSDIYEQYF.

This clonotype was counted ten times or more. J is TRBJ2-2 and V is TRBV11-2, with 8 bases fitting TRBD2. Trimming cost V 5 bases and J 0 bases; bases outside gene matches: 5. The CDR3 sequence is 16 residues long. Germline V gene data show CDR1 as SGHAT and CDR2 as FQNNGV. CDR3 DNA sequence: TGTGCCAGCAGCCCGCGGGGGGCCACGAACACCGGGGAGCTGTTTTTT. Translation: CASSPRGATNTGELFF.

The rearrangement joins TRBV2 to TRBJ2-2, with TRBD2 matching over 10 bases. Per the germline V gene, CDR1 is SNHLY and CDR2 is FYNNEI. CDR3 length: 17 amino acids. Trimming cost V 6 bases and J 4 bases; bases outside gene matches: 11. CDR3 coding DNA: TGTGCCAGCAGCCCCTCAGGGCTAGCGGGGGTCACCGGGGAGCTGTTTTTT. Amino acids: CASSPSGLAGVTGELFF.

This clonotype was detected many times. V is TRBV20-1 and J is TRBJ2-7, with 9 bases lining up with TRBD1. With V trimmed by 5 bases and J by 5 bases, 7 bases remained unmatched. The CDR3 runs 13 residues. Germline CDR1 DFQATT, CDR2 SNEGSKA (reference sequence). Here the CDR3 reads CSALRQGEDEQYF. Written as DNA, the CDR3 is TGCAGTGCTCTTAGACAGGGGGAGGACGAGCAGTACTTC.

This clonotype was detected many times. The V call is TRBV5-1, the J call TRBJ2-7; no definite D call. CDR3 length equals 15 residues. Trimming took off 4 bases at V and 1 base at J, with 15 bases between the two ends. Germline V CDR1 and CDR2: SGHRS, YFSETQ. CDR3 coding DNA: TGCGCCAGCAGCCTGGATTACTTTCGGTCCTACGAGCAGTACTTC. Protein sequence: CASSLDYFRSYEQYF.

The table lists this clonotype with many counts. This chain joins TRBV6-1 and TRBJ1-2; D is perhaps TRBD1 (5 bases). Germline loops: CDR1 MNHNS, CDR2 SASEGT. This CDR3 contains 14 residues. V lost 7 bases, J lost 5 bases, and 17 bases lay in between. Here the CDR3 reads CASKRAREGYGYTF. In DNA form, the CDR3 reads TGTGCCAGCAAGAGGGCGCGGGAGGGGTATGGCTACACCTTC.